Listed below are T cell receptor beta chains from one sample, sequenced in a study of T cell responses to AZD1222 COVID-19 vaccine. The protocol was immunoSEQ multiplex PCR, while the TCRdb copy is restricted to in-frame clones and leaves out a portion. The sample shows about 130,000 clones, around 90% of them seen only once. Sequencing used peripheral blood, obtained on day 0 of AZD1222 vaccination. All receptors come from an adult in good health. Both conserved end residues are part of each CDR3. A D gene is named only where the DNA matches it firmly. A row's size may be missing; if present it is once, few, many or a size class.

v_call	clone_size	d_call	j_call	cdr3_nt	cdr3_aa
TRBV30	NA	NA	TRBJ2-5	TGTGCCTGGAGCCAGGGGGGGGCAGGGGGCAGTGAGACCCAGTACTTC	CAWSQGGAGGSETQYF
TRBV28	NA	TRBD2	TRBJ2-1	TGTGCCAGCAAAAGGGCTAGCGGCGGGAATGAGCAGTTCTTC	CASKRASGGNEQFF
TRBV19	once	NA	TRBJ2-2	TGTGCCAGTAGTATGTGGAACCCCGGGGAGCTGTTTTTT	CASSMWNPGELFF
TRBV9	NA	NA	TRBJ2-1	TGTGCCAGCAGCGTAGAGGTGAACTATGAGCAGTTCTTC	CASSVEVNYEQFF
TRBV18	once	NA	TRBJ1-5	TGTGCCAGCTCACCAGTCGCAGGAGGAGATAGCAATCAGCCCCAGCATTTT	CASSPVAGGDSNQPQHF
TRBV7-9	NA	NA	TRBJ2-4	TGTGCCAGCAGCTCTGGAGAGACCAAAAACATTCAGTACTTC	CASSSGETKNIQYF
TRBV15	NA	NA	TRBJ2-7	TGTGCCACCAGCAGAGATCAGGCCTCCTGGGAGCAGTACTTC	CATSRDQASWEQYF
TRBV7-9	NA	NA	TRBJ1-2	TGTGCCAGCAGCATGGTGGGGACGGGCTATGGCTACACCTTC	CASSMVGTGYGYTF
TRBV25-1	NA	NA	TRBJ1-6	TGTGCCAGCAGTGCACAGGGTTCACCCCTCCACTTT	CASSAQGSPLHF
TRBV5-4	NA	NA	TRBJ1-1	TGTGCCAGCGGCGAGGGAAAGGGGCCGAACACTGAAGCTTTCTTT	CASGEGKGPNTEAFF
TRBV30	NA	TRBD1	TRBJ1-2	TGTGCCTGGATCTATCCCGAGGTCCGAGACAGGGTCCTCGGTGGCTACACCTTC	CAWIYPEVRDRVLGGYTF
TRBV7-8	NA	NA	TRBJ2-2	TGTGCCAGCAGCATGATCTGGGAGAACACCGGGGAGCTGTTTTTT	CASSMIWENTGELFF
TRBV7-2	NA	NA	TRBJ2-7	TGTGCCAGCAGTCTTTGGGGGGGGCCATCCTACGAGCAGTACTTC	CASSLWGGPSYEQYF
TRBV9	once	TRBD2	TRBJ2-4	TGTGCCAGCAGCGTAGCTTGGGGGGGAGCCAAAAACATTCAGTACTTC	CASSVAWGGAKNIQYF
TRBV4-3	NA	NA	TRBJ1-1	TGCGCCAGCAGCCAAGATGGGGTGAACACTGAAGCTTTCTTT	CASSQDGVNTEAFF
TRBV20-1	NA	NA	TRBJ2-3	TGCAGTGCTAGTTGGACTGGGTTAAAAGGGGATACGCAGTATTTT	CSASWTGLKGDTQYF
TRBV7-6	NA	TRBD1	TRBJ2-7	TGTGCCAGCAGCTTAGCGGGGTCCGGGACAGGGGGCTCCCACGAGCAGTACTTC	CASSLAGSGTGGSHEQYF
TRBV4-3	NA	NA	TRBJ1-2	TGCGCCAGCAGCCCCGGGACCGGGGGGTATGGCTACACCTTC	CASSPGTGGYGYTF
TRBV7-3	NA	NA	TRBJ2-2	TGTGCCAGCAGTGCAGGGTTGAACACCGGGGAGCTGTTTTTT	CASSAGLNTGELFF
TRBV20-1	NA	TRBD1	TRBJ2-1	TGCAGTGCTAGTGAGGGCGCCAGGGGGCGCGTAACTTACAATGAGCAGTTCTTC	CSASEGARGRVTYNEQFF
TRBV27	NA	NA	TRBJ2-7	TGTGCCAGCAGTTTCGGCAGGGCCTACGAGCAGTACTTC	CASSFGRAYEQYF
TRBV5-1	NA	NA	TRBJ1-5	TGCGCCAGCAGCTTGTACGGGACCCCCAGTGAGCCCCAGCATTTT	CASSLYGTPSEPQHF
TRBV7-9	NA	NA	TRBJ1-1	TGTGCCAGCAGCTTAAGGCATCCGAACACTGAAGCTTTCTTT	CASSLRHPNTEAFF
TRBV6-5	NA	TRBD2	TRBJ2-5	TGTGCCAGCAGTTACTCCCGGGGGGAGGAGTACTTC	CASSYSRGEEYF
TRBV10-3	NA	NA	TRBJ2-2	TGTGCCACCGGGCCAGCCTTAGGTAGCACCGGGGAGCTGTTTTTT	CATGPALGSTGELFF
TRBV6-5	NA	TRBD1	TRBJ2-1	TGTGCCAGCAGTAAATCACAGGGGTGGGATGAGCAGTTCTTC	CASSKSQGWDEQFF
TRBV7-9	NA	TRBD1	TRBJ1-4	TGTGCCAGCAGCTCGGGACAGGGGTTTAATGAAAAACTGTTTTTT	CASSSGQGFNEKLFF
TRBV18	NA	NA	TRBJ1-2	TGTGCCAGCTCACCGGAGAGGGAAGGAGGCTACACCTTC	CASSPEREGGYTF
TRBV7-3	NA	NA	TRBJ1-1	TGTGCCAGCAGCCTACGGGGCACTGAAGCTTTCTTT	CASSLRGTEAFF
TRBV14	NA	TRBD2	TRBJ2-3	TGTGCCAGCAGCCAAGGCCCCACTAGCGGGAGAGTGGATACGCAGTATTTT	CASSQGPTSGRVDTQYF
TRBV7-2	NA	TRBD2	TRBJ2-7	TGTGCCAGCAGCTCCCGAGGAAGAGGGCGGGGGGACTACGAGCAGTACTTC	CASSSRGRGRGDYEQYF
TRBV13	NA	NA	TRBJ2-1	TGTGCCAGCAGCTATCCCTCGAGGGGATACAATGAGCAGTTCTTC	CASSYPSRGYNEQFF
TRBV7-2	NA	NA	TRBJ2-7	TGTGCCAGCAGCTTCCCTCCTAGGAACGAGCAGTACTTC	CASSFPPRNEQYF
TRBV5-4	NA	NA	TRBJ2-5	TGTGCCAGCAGCTTGGACCAGAGGGCAGGGACCCAGTACTTC	CASSLDQRAGTQYF
TRBV4-3	NA	NA	TRBJ2-1	TGCGCCAGCAGCCAGGGACGCTTGGTCAATGAGCAGTTCTTC	CASSQGRLVNEQFF
TRBV3-1/TRBV3-2	NA	NA	TRBJ1-5	TGTGCCAGCAGCCAAGACATGGGGGCTCAGCAGCCCCAGCATTTT	CASSQDMGAQQPQHF
TRBV21-1	once	NA	TRBJ2-1	TGTGCCAGCAGCGACCGTAGGAGGACTAGCGGGGGGACTTACAATGAGCAGTTCTTC	CASSDRRRTSGGTYNEQFF
TRBV3-1/TRBV3-2	NA	TRBD2	TRBJ2-1	TGTGCCAGCAGCCAAGATCTAAGTCTAGCGGGGTACAATGAGCAGTTCTTC	CASSQDLSLAGYNEQFF
TRBV28	few	NA	TRBJ1-6	TGTGCCAGCAGTTCCGGGGACTCCTATAATTCACCCCTCCACTTT	CASSSGDSYNSPLHF
TRBV11-2	NA	TRBD1	TRBJ2-5	TGTGCCAGCAGCCCCGGAGGACAGGAGAACCAAGAGACCCAGTACTTC	CASSPGGQENQETQYF
TRBV2	NA	TRBD1	TRBJ1-2	TGTGCCAGCAGCGACAGGGAGTGGCGTGGCTACACCTTC	CASSDREWRGYTF
TRBV7-8	few	NA	TRBJ2-1	TGTGCCAGCAGCTTAGCGAAATGGGGGTCCAATGAGCAGTTCTTC	CASSLAKWGSNEQFF
TRBV18	NA	NA	TRBJ2-2	TGTGCCAGCTCACCTGACTATATCACCGGGGAGCTGTTTTTT	CASSPDYITGELFF
TRBV9	NA	TRBD1	TRBJ1-4	TGTGCCAGCAGCGTAGGGACAGGGTACGAAAAACTGTTTTTT	CASSVGTGYEKLFF
TRBV4-1	NA	TRBD2	TRBJ2-5	TGCGCCAGCAGCCCGCCCATCCTAGCGGGAGGAGAGACCCAGTACTTC	CASSPPILAGGETQYF
TRBV28	NA	TRBD1	TRBJ1-3	TGTGCCAGCCTAGCCCCGGGACAGGGAAGAAACACCATATATTTT	CASLAPGQGRNTIYF
TRBV2	NA	TRBD2	TRBJ2-3	TGTGCCAGCAGTGAACCGGGAGGGTCCACAGATACGCAGTATTTT	CASSEPGGSTDTQYF
TRBV6-5	NA	NA	TRBJ1-1	TGTGCCAGCAGGACCTACCACCAAGCTTTCTTT	CASRTYHQAFF
TRBV10-3	once	NA	TRBJ1-1	TGTGCCACCGCAGCGGGGGGGACGATGTTGAACACTGAAGCTTTCTTT	CATAAGGTMLNTEAFF
TRBV7-9	NA	TRBD2	TRBJ2-1	TGTGCCAGCAGCCCGGGGACTAGCGGGGGCCCCTACAATGAGCAGTTCTTC	CASSPGTSGGPYNEQFF
TRBV7-8	once	NA	TRBJ2-7	TGTGCCAGCATTTTCCCCCGCGTGCAGTACTTC	CASIFPRVQYF